This TCR beta chain was retrieved from a study of blood T cell repertoires in COVID-19. Looking at the study overall: T cells, B-cell-depleted T cells, or PBMCs provided the cDNA or gDNA that served as material.

The CDR3 sequence is 16 residues long. The germline V and J ends were trimmed by 3 bases and 5 bases, with 19 bases remaining between them. Germline V gene data show CDR1 as SNHLY and CDR2 as FYNNEI. Original methodology: Reference gene primer amplification yielded estimated nucleated cell counts. Sequenced by immunoSEQ multiplex PCR; TCRdb stores in-frame clones only, minus some. From that table come the V and J calls and clone size; the DNA was used to work out D and trimming. Among under 150,000 clones listed, about 85% were seen once. This receptor was identified in a man aged 40-49 years with acute or convalescent COVID-19. Sequences were obtained from peripheral blood. The gene calls are TRBV2 and TRBJ1-1; D remains ambiguous. CDR3 bases: TGTGCCAGCAGTGATTCCCTGGCCTCCCCGGGAACTGAAGCTTTCTTT. Translating gives CASSDSLASPGTEAFF.